This T cell receptor beta chain was documented in a study of blood T cell repertoires in COVID-19. TCRdb's table, derived via immunoSEQ multiplex PCR, lists solely in-frame clones and lacks some. The sample has 400,000 or so clones, around 87% seen once; the top ten hold 3%. V gave up 2 bases and J gave up 4 bases, with 12 bases separating them. CDR1 and CDR2 from the germline V gene are SGDLS and YYNGEE. The CDR3 loop spans 14 amino acids. The gene calls are TRBV9 and TRBJ1-2; D is unresolved. The sequenced sample consisted of peripheral blood. This clonotype was obtained from a human donor in a cohort sampled during active COVID-19. The DNA of the CDR3 is TGTGCCAGCAGCGTTGATCTAGAGGGCTATGGCTACACCTTC. It specifies CASSVDLEGYGYTF.